Below, one TCR beta chain is given with its context. No cognate antigen has been identified for it. Per-base quality was not reported, and no clone a single base away is much larger than it. These data are taken from a study of cytomegalovirus exposure and HLA in healthy donors (TCRdb year 2017). About the full investigation: An earlier analysis of 587 of the donors reported roughly 270 Gb of sequence data and 100 million to 130 million unique TCR beta sequences from some 180 million T cells. An early release that covered roughly 600 HLA-typed donors contained around 330 gigabases of sequencing data and 85 million to 100 million unique TCR sequences. In a later analysis, previously published TCR beta repertoires from 666 donors were re-analyzed and high-resolution HLA genotyping was added so that TCR occurrence patterns could be studied. All discovery cohort repertoires had been generated on a single sequencing platform. Using immunosequencing, the study profiled T cell repertoires from 550 to 750 subjects and related those repertoires to cytomegalovirus serostatus. Rather than drawing on any new phenotypic data, the later analysis identified candidate immune exposures from TCR beta sequences and the way those sequences occurred across donors. Donor age, sex, ethnicity and CMV serostatus were compiled alongside the repertoire data. The study aimed to test whether cataloging public T cell receptors could reveal signatures of past pathogen exposure. A later genetic analysis took genome-wide SNP genotypes for about 65% of the 666 donors and used that subset as a discovery cohort. In addition to the first cohort of 666 subjects, a separate validation cohort of about 120 different subjects was used. Among a few hundred genotyped donors of the cohort, an average of approximately 230,000 unique TCR beta nucleotide sequences were sequenced per donor, around a sixth of them non-productive. Four or five DR-DQ haplotypes were handled as single units for association and clustering because linkage in the cohort was strong. Of the 398 genotyped donors, roughly 76% were placed in the genetic ancestry cluster associated with self-reported Caucasian donors. To predict cytomegalovirus infection status, the study brought together high-throughput TCR immunosequencing, statistical association of individual TCRs with disease status, and machine learning. HLA typing covered class I and class II loci at four-digit resolution. The number of donors typed differed by locus, with about 629-630 for A, B, C, DRB1 and DQB1, around 520 for DQA1, some 570 for DPA1, and around 460 for DPB1. To decide whether each TCR beta V gene segment behaved as functional or pseudogenic, an earlier analysis of fewer than 750 of the donors relied on high-throughput TCR beta sequencing. General study outcomes and caveats: At a false discovery rate of 0.05, a later analysis linked approximately 18,000 TCR beta sequences to specific HLA alleles. Most TCR sequences were observed very rarely across donors, whereas some public TCRs were present in many individuals. A later genetic analysis reported fewer N-insertions in productive TCRs among donors in an Asian-associated ancestry cluster than the roughly 720-donor mean. Some IMGT-functional V segments, including TRBV6-2 and TRBV6-3, could not be distinguished by the 87-base-pair reads and were therefore excluded. The authors suggested that the approach could potentially be extended to other disease states and immunological phenotypes. The study gave a list of some 150 TCR beta chains associated with cytomegalovirus. Compared with equally common non-associated chains, HLA-associated TCR beta chains in a later analysis were more clonally expanded and had lower generation probabilities. Because HLA typing was unavailable for some donors at each locus, only the typed subset was used in association tests. A later analysis reported that several top co-occurrence clusters appeared linked to parvovirus B19, influenza, CMV and Epstein-Barr virus. An earlier analysis of 587 of the donors showed that most TCR beta V segments appeared in productive rearrangements either about 90% or about 30% of the time, which broadly matched IMGT annotations. Because counts were too low, about 18 rarely observed V segments, including chromosome 9 orphons, were left out of the earlier analysis of approximately 500 of the donors. Three of the identified cytomegalovirus-associated TCR beta chains were confirmed in vitro to be specific for cytomegalovirus antigens. A cluster of highly shared sequence variants was judged likely to be a technical artifact of the sequencing pipeline. A later analysis found that most CMV-associated TCR beta chains appeared HLA-restricted, with HLA associations seemingly driven largely by CMV exposure. In a later genetic analysis, a missense DCLRE1C variant was associated with V-gene and J-gene trimming of TCR beta chains, and the association was replicated in an independent cohort. The cohort was sequenced for TCR beta chains only, and without alpha or paired-chain data the features that could be detected were limited. Roughly uniform sequencing depth across donors was assumed in presence/absence analyses, although this assumption may not hold. Linkage disequilibrium might explain the correlated functional status among segregating V segments, but an unknown experimental factor could not be ruled out. The classifier was reported to diagnose cytomegalovirus status with high specificity and sensitivity in both the original cohort and the validation cohort. For the cohort, immune exposure information was limited to CMV serostatus. A further reported finding was that TCR beta sequences accurately predicted the HLA-A and HLA-B alleles for most subjects in the first cohort. Assigning TCR associations to individual alleles was difficult when HLA alleles, especially DR and DQ, strongly co-occurred. A later analysis found that TCR association rates varied across HLA loci, with DRB1 alleles showing the most associated TCRs and HLA-C alleles the fewest.

The receptor library was made with the immunoSEQ multiplex PCR assay. The multiplex PCR relied on a mix of 60 forward primers for TCR Vbeta segments and 13 reverse primers for TCR Jbeta segments. The CDR3 region of rearranged TCR beta genes was amplified from genomic DNA with a multiplex PCR assay. On the Illumina HiSeq System, the amplified TCR beta libraries were sequenced as 87-base-pair reads. On the authors' methods: A later analysis tallied tens of millions of unique TCR beta chains across the 650 to 750 repertoires, and about 10 million of those chains were shared by two or more donors. Raw reads were error-corrected and collapsed into unique sequences by a nearest-neighbor algorithm in which closely related sequences were merged to remove PCR and sequencing errors. V, D and J gene segments were assigned by aligning CDR3 sequences to IMGT reference sequences. For a sequence to be retained, at least a six-nucleotide match to both a V gene segment and a J gene segment was required. Rearrangements were classified as productive when the CDR3 lacked stop codons and remained in frame with V and J, and all other rearrangements were classified as non-productive. Following IMGT convention, CDR3 was defined as the stretch from the second conserved V-encoded cysteine up to the conserved J-encoded phenylalanine. The earlier analysis of some 580 of the donors excluded any sequence lacking an unambiguous match to a single V gene segment. An earlier analysis of a few hundred of the donors called V segments functional above 56.7% productive rearrangements and segregating when the between-donor standard deviation exceeded 5%. A statistical classification framework was built to diagnose cytomegalovirus status from the catalog of TCR beta chain sequences. A later analysis assigned V and J genes by comparing TCR nucleotide sequences with IMGT/GENE-DB human TR gene sequences. A later analysis assigned CDR3 sequences and most-parsimonious VDJ recombination scenarios with the TCRdist pipeline. A later analysis defined each TCR beta chain by its CDR3 amino acid sequence plus V-gene family, and excluded reads lacking a unique V-gene family. In a later analysis, nearly 600 highly shared, low-generation-probability nucleotide sequences were removed to address suspected cross-contamination and a sequencing artifact. In a later analysis, a clonal expansion index for each public chain was calculated from normalized within-repertoire ranks of inferred template counts. In a later analysis, generation probabilities were computed using a VDJ recombination model fitted to out-of-frame rearrangements, and the results were checked against IGoR. In a later analysis, hypergeometric tests were used to score TCR-TCR, TCR-HLA and TCR-CMV co-occurrence, with a repertoire-size bias correction applied to TCR pairs. False discovery rates were estimated in a later analysis by permuting HLA or CMV assignments 20 times. In a later analysis, co-occurring TCRs were grouped with DBSCAN, and TCRdist sequence similarity was added when clustering was performed within HLA-allele-positive subsets. Repertoires with fewer than 30,000 or more than 120,000 public chains, plus five repertoires with anomalous nucleotide sharing, were excluded from co-occurrence clustering. Held by TCRdb, this immuneACCESS table contains in-frame sequences only and omits some clones. Under half of the omission traces to an unresolved V gene where checked; the cause of the rest is unknown. V and J calls and clone size follow that table, whereas D and trimming were derived from the DNA. This sample gives some 180,000 clones in total; roughly two thirds of them show up just once. The top ten hold under 5.5% of the sample.

The cohort consisted of 666 healthy bone marrow donors. At the time of sampling, every cohort member was nominally healthy, though immune exposures that went unrecorded were likely present. The donor tested CMV seropositive and was one of the 289 seropositive cohort members. Every donor gave a peripheral blood sample, and the peripheral blood mononuclear cells from that sample were used for TCR beta sequencing. Genomic DNA was extracted from the blood cell samples with the Qiagen DNeasy Blood Extraction Kit. Inclusive of the bounding cysteine and phenylalanine, the CDR3 is 18 residues long. Left in the record is the CDR3 DNA by itself, 54 bases read in frame from the first base. From V the trimming removes 4 bases and from J it removes 0 bases, while the gene matches leave 10 bases of the junction unaccounted for. According to the germline V gene, CDR1 reads SGHDT and CDR2 reads YYEEEE.

The sequenced sample was PBMCs. This receptor chain uses TRBV5-6 and TRBJ1-6, and TRBD1 matches 7 of the central bases. The TCR originated in a woman under 30 in good health and CMV-seropositive. The DNA reads TGTGCCAGCAGCCCGACAGGGCGAAGCAGCTCCTATAATTCACCCCTCCACTTT. Its translation reads: CASSPTGRSSSYNSPLHF.